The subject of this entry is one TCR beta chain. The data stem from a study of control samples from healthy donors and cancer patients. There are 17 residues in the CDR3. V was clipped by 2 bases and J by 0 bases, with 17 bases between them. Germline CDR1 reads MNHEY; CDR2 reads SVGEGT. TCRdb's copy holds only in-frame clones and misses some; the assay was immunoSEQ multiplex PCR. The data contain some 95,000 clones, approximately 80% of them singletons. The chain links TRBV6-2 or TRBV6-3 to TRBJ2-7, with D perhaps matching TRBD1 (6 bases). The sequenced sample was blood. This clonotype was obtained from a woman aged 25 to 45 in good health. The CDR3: CASSYRTWTDSSYEQYF. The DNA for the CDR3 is TGTGCCAGCAGTTACCGAACGTGGACGGACAGCTCCTACGAGCAGTACTTC.